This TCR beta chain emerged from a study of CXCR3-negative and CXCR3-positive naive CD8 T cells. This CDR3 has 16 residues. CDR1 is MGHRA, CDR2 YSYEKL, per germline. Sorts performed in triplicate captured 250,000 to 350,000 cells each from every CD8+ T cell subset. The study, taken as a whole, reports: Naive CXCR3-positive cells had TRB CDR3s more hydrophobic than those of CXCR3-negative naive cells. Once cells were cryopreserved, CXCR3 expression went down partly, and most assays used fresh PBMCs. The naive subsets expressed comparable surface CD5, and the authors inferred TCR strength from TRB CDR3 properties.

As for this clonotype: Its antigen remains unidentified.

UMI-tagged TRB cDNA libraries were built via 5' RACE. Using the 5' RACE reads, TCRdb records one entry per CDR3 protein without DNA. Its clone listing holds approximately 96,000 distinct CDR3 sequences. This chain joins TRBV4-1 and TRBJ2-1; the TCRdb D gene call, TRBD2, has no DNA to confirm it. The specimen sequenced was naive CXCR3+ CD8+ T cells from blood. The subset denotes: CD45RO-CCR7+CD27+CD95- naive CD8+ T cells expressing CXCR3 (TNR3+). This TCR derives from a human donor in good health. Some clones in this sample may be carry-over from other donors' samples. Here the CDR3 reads CASSIGPQMMVDEQFF.